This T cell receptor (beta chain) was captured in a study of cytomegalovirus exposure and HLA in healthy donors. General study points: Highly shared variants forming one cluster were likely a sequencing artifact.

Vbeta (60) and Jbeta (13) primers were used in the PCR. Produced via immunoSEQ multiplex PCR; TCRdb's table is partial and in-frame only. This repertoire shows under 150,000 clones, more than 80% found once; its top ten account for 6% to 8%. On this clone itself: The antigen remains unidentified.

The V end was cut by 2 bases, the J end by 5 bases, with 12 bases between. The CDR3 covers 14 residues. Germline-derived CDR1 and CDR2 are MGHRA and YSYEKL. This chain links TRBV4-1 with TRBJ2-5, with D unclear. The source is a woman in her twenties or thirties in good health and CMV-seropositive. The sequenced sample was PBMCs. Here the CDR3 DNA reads TGCGCCAGCAGCCAACTCACGGCCGGGGAGACCCAGTACTTC. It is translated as CASSQLTAGETQYF.